These 21 T cell receptor beta chains came from one sample sequenced in a study of CD8 T cells in Susac syndrome. RNA in amounts of about 0.45 to 1 ug was reverse transcribed with random hexamers. MiXCR, applied by TCRdb to the immunoSEQ multiplex PCR reads, yields one record per CDR3 protein. The sample contains a few hundred thousand distinct CDR3 sequences, 70% to 90% of which appear only once. The sample consisted of CD8+ T cells from PBMCs. The receptors shown here come from a human donor with multiple sclerosis.

This clonotype was counted only a few times. The chain joins TRBV4-2 to TRBJ1-5; TRBD1 is a possible D gene (5 bases). The V gene lost 0 bases and the J gene lost 9 bases, with 15 bases spanning the gap. Germline CDR1 reads LGHNA; CDR2 reads YNFKEQ. This CDR3 region has 15 residues. The CDR3 DNA follows: TGTGCCAGCAGCCAAGATCAGGGCGTTGGGCCGCCCCAGCATTTT. Translation gives CASSQDQGVGPPQHF.

The genes are TRBV7-9 and TRBJ2-3; D tentatively reads TRBD1 or TRBD2 (6 bases each). The germline V and J ends were trimmed by 7 bases and 1 base, with 12 bases remaining between them. The CDR3 covers 14 residues. Germline V gene data show CDR1 as SEHNR and CDR2 as FQNEAQ (reference sequence). CDR3 nucleotide sequence: TGTGCCAGCAAGGGGGGATTAGGCACAGATACGCAGTATTTT. Translated: CASKGGLGTDTQYF.

The chain couples TRBV30 to TRBJ2-1, with D hard to call. Trimming pared 2 bases from V and 0 bases from J, leaving 11 bases between. Germline assignment: CDR1 GTSNPN and CDR2 SVGIG (reference sequence). This CDR3 contains 15 residues. The CDR3 DNA reads as TGTGCCTGGAGTCGCGACTCCCTCTCCTACAATGAGCAGTTCTTC. Translated: CAWSRDSLSYNEQFF.

The chain recombines TRBV12-3 or TRBV12-4 with TRBJ1-1; the D gene is possibly TRBD1 (5 bases). The V end lost 1 base, the J end lost 1 base, and 16 bases lay between the germline ends. The CDR3 is made up of 17 amino acids. CDR3 residues: CASSLGPGRSGNTEAFF. The CDR3 coding sequence is TGTGCCAGCAGTTTAGGGCCAGGGAGAAGTGGGAACACTGAAGCTTTCTTT.

V usage is TRBV19 and J usage is TRBJ2-6, with D perhaps matching TRBD1 (6 bases). Trimming pared 3 bases from V and 1 base from J, leaving 10 bases between. CDR3 length equals 16 residues. CDR1 is LNHDA, CDR2 SQIVND, per germline (reference sequence). The CDR3, as DNA: TGTGCCAGTAGTATTACAGGGCCATCTGGGGCCAACGTCCTGACTTTC. Protein: CASSITGPSGANVLTF.

The chain recombines TRBV6-5 with TRBJ2-7, with 13 positions matching TRBD2. This CDR3 has 15 residues. The germline V gene encodes CDR1 MNHEY and CDR2 SVGAGI. Trimming cost V 5 bases and J 5 bases; bases outside gene matches: 6. In nucleotides, the CDR3 is TGTGCCAGCAGTACCGGACTAGCGGGAGCCAACGAGCAGTACTTC. Translating gives CASSTGLAGANEQYF.

The rearrangement joins TRBV12-3 or TRBV12-4 to TRBJ1-5; D remains unclear. Trimming cost V 5 bases and J 3 bases, with 11 bases left between them. The CDR3 is 14 amino acids. As DNA, the CDR3 is TGTGCCAGCAGTCCCAGACCGCCCAATCAGCCCCAGCATTTT. This codes for CASSPRPPNQPQHF.

The V call is TRBV15, the J call TRBJ2-7; 9 bases fit TRBD1. The CDR3 is 16 amino acids. The germline CDR1 and CDR2 sequences are LNHNV and YYDKDF (reference sequence). V shed 5 bases, J shed 0 bases, and the junction held 8 bases outside the gene matches. In nucleotides, the CDR3 is TGTGCCACCAGCTTCCGGGACAGGGTAGGCTCCTACGAGCAGTACTTC. Its protein is CATSFRDRVGSYEQYF. Drawing the rest from reference TRBV15 and TRBJ2-7, the complete variable domain is DAMVIQNPRYQVTQFGKPVTLSCSQTLNHNVMYWYQQKSSQAPKLLFHYYDKDFNNEADTPDNFQSRRPNTSFCFLDIRSPGLGDTAMYLCATSFRDRVGSYEQYFGPGTRLTVT.

The rearrangement uses TRBV4-3 and TRBJ2-1, with TRBD2 matching over 10 bases. Unmatched junction bases numbered 5, after V lost 3 bases and J lost 6 bases. Germline V gene lookup returns CDR1 LGHNA and CDR2 YSLEER. This CDR3 spans 15 amino acids. The CDR3 loop reads CASSHLRTSGNEQFF. The CDR3 nucleotides are TGCGCCAGCAGCCATCTTCGGACTAGCGGCAATGAGCAGTTCTTC.

This clonotype has only one observation. The chain employs TRBV19 and TRBJ1-1; a possible D gene is TRBD1 (6 bases). Germline V gene lookup returns CDR1 LNHDA and CDR2 SQIVND (reference sequence). The CDR3 extends over 13 amino acids. V lost 3 bases to trimming and J lost 6 bases, with 11 bases between them. CDR3 DNA: TGTGCCAGTAGTATTACAGGGTCAGCTGAAGCTTTCTTT. The encoded protein is CASSITGSAEAFF.

This clonotype has just a few counts. The chain couples TRBV7-9 to TRBJ2-4; D call uncertain. This CDR3 contains 11 residues. Trimming removed 1 base from V and 15 bases from J, with 10 bases in between. Germline assignment: CDR1 SEHNR and CDR2 FQNEAQ (reference sequence). CDR3 nucleotides: TGTGCCAGCAGCTTAGGGGGTAACCCGTACTTC. Its translation is CASSLGGNPYF. The complete variable domain, with remaining parts taken from reference TRBV7-9 and TRBJ2-4, reads DTGVSQNPRHKITKRGQNVTFRCDPISEHNRLYWYRQTLGQGPEFLTYFQNEAQLEKSRLLSDRFSAERPKGSFSTLEIQRTEQGDSAMYLCASSLGGNPYFGAGTRLSVL.

The chain uses TRBV27 and TRBJ2-7; maybe TRBD1 (6 bases). Germline-derived CDR1 and CDR2 are MNHEY and SMNVEV (reference sequence). The CDR3 contains 14 residues. Trimming stripped 3 bases from V and 2 bases from J, with 11 bases between. CDR3 region: CASSLIKGAYEQYF. CDR3 bases: TGTGCCAGCAGTTTGATTAAGGGGGCCTACGAGCAGTACTTC.

V is TRBV9 and J is TRBJ2-1; 10 nucleotides align to TRBD2. The junction had 19 bases not matched to a gene; V was cut back by 3 bases and J by 7 bases. The CDR3 length is 19 residues. The germline V gene encodes CDR1 SGDLS and CDR2 YYNGEE. CDR3 in amino acids: CASSGLSLAGDVGLNEQFF. CDR3 DNA: TGTGCCAGCAGCGGATTATCCCTAGCGGGGGACGTGGGGCTAAATGAGCAGTTCTTC.

The chain recombines TRBV27 with TRBJ2-5; 11 positions agree with TRBD1. Trimming removed 6 bases from V and 5 bases from J; junction bases left unmatched: 5. CDR3 size: 14 residues. The V gene's germline CDR1 is MNHEY and CDR2 SMNVEV (reference sequence). This chain's CDR3 is CASSRTGGRETQYF. The DNA of the CDR3 is TGTGCCAGCAGCCGGACAGGGGGCCGGGAGACCCAGTACTTC.

The chain couples TRBV12-3 or TRBV12-4 to TRBJ1-5, with 9 bases identical to TRBD1. J lost 7 bases, V lost 6 bases, and 10 bases had no gene match. This CDR3 has 15 residues. CDR3 protein: CASSFWTGAGQPQHF. The CDR3 nucleotides are TGTGCCAGCAGCTTCTGGACAGGGGCCGGACAGCCCCAGCATTTT.

The chain joins TRBV19 to TRBJ2-6; unclear D gene. CDR3 length: 13 residues. Germline CDR1 and CDR2: LNHDA and SQIVND (reference sequence). Deletions cut 0 bases from V and 7 bases from J, with 4 bases between. CDR3 sequence reads: CASSIDVANVLTF. CDR3 sequence (DNA): TGTGCCAGTAGTATAGATGTCGCCAACGTCCTGACTTTC.

This clonotype appeared a few times. As DNA, the CDR3 is TGCAGTGCTAGAGAAGGGAACTCCTACGAGCAGTACTTC. It is translated as CSAREGNSYEQYF. The chain joins TRBV20-1 to TRBJ2-7; D uncertain. Trimming took 0 bases from V and 0 from J, leaving 6 bases between them. From germline, CDR1 is DFQATT and CDR2 SNEGSKA (reference sequence). CDR3 length: 13 residues.

The chain is built from TRBV19 and TRBJ2-2; no clear D. CDR1 is LNHDA and CDR2 is SQIVND in the germline V gene (reference sequence). There are 16 residues in the CDR3. V dropped 3 bases and J dropped 0 bases, with 11 bases sitting between them. This chain's CDR3 is CASSIVFVTNTGELFF. Written as DNA, the CDR3 is TGTGCCAGTAGTATTGTGTTTGTTACGAACACCGGGGAGCTGTTTTTT.

The chain joins TRBV30 to TRBJ1-2, with D tentatively TRBD1 (5 bases). Germline V gene sequence: CDR1 GTSNPN, CDR2 SVGIG (reference sequence). Trimming cost V 0 bases and J 1 base, with 18 bases left between them. CDR3 length: 17 amino acids. The CDR3: CAWSVPRQRALNYGYTF. The CDR3 DNA sequence: TGTGCCTGGAGTGTACCCCGACAGCGGGCCCTTAACTATGGCTACACCTTC.

CDR3 DNA sequence: TGCAGTGCTAGAGTCGCGGGGGCCTCCTACGAGCAGTACTTC. Its translation: CSARVAGASYEQYF. The chain has TRBV20-1 and TRBJ2-7; D is perhaps TRBD2 (7 bases). This CDR3 region has 14 residues. Trimming cost V 1 base and J 0 bases, with 10 bases left between them. Germline CDR1 DFQATT, CDR2 SNEGSKA (reference sequence).

This clonotype came up a few times. The chain employs TRBV2 and TRBJ2-1, with D unclear. The germline V gene has CDR1 SNHLY and CDR2 FYNNEI. CDR3 length equals 15 residues. The ends were cut back, 4 bases at V and 0 bases at J, with 10 bases in the middle. The CDR3 bases are TGTGCCAGCAGTGTAGAGTGGAGCTCCTACAATGAGCAGTTCTTC. It encodes CASSVEWSSYNEQFF.